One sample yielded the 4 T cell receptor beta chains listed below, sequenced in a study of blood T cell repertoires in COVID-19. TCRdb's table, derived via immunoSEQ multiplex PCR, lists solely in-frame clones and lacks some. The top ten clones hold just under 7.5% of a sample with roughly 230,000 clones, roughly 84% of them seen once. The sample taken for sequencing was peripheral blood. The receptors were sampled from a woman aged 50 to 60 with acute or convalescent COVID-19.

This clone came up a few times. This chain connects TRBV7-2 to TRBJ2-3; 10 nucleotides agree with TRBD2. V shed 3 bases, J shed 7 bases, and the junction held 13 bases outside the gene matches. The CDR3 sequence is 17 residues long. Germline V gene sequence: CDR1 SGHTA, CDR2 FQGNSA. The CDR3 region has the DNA TGTGCCAGCAGCTTTATCCCGGGGAGCGGGAGGGCTTATACGCAGTATTTT. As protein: CASSFIPGSGRAYTQYF.

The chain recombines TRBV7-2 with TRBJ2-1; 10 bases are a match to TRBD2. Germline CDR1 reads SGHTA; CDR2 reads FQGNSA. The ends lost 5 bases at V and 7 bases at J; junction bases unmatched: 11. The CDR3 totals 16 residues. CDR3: CASSARLAGISNEQFF. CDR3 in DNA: TGTGCCAGCAGCGCGCGACTAGCGGGCATCTCTAATGAGCAGTTCTTC.

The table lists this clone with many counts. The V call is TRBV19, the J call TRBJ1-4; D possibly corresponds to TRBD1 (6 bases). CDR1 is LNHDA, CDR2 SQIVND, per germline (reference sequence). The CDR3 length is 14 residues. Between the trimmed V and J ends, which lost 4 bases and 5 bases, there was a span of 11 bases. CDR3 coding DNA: TGTGCCAGTAGTACACAGGGAGCGAATGAAAAACTGTTTTTT. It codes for CASSTQGANEKLFF.

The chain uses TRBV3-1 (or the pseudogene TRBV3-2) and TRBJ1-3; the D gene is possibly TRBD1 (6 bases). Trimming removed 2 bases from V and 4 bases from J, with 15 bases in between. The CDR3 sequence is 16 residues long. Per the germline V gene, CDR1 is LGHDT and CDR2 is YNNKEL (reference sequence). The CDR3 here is CASSQSGTPVGNTIYF. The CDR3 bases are TGTGCCAGCAGCCAATCCGGGACACCGGTAGGAAACACCATATATTTT.